Listed below are T cell receptor beta chains from one sample, sequenced in a study of blood T cells in healthy people across ages. TCRdb analysed the 5' RACE reads with MiXCR anew, one entry per CDR3 protein. Among roughly 730,000 distinct CDR3 sequences, approximately 60% were seen once, and the ten largest hold roughly 26%. The sequenced sample was blood. The receptor set was obtained from a man between 35 and 55 years old in good health. Both conserved end residues are part of each CDR3.

v_call,j_call,cdr3_aa
TRBV12-3/TRBV12-4,TRBJ1-6,CASSSSERSNSPLHF
TRBV7-9,-,CASSFRGPGETQYF
TRBV4-2,TRBJ2-5,CASSQVRGLAGEETQYF
TRBV7-9,TRBJ2-3,CASSSSTGTSGYF
TRBV6-2/TRBV6-3,TRBJ2-5,CASSRRQGANEQYF
TRBV4-2,TRBJ1-6,CASSQDPLQSSYNSPLHF
TRBV2,TRBJ1-5,CATHAGTGDQPQHF
TRBV20-1,TRBJ2-4,CSTTDSWLAKNIQYF
TRBV20-1,TRBJ2-5,CSAGTRDQETQYF
TRBV3-1,TRBJ1-2,CASSSRTQVYGYTF
TRBV7-2,TRBJ2-2,CASSSLGGAGTGELFF
TRBV28,TRBJ2-1,CASSLIAGLNEQFF
TRBV5-1,TRBJ2-5,CASSYSGGSQNEQYF
TRBV25-1,TRBJ2-7,CASSEYLGDEQYF
TRBV29-1,TRBJ2-6,CSVEASGGWFWGANVLTF
TRBV4-2,TRBJ2-7,CASSQGVGVVYEQYF
TRBV7-7,TRBJ2-1,CASSPGVMEQQFF
TRBV29-1,TRBJ2-3,CSVPLAGISDTQYF
TRBV5-1,TRBJ2-7,CASSLGGGTSYEQYF
TRBV7-9,TRBJ1-5,CASSGGQGNQPQHF
TRBV28,-,CASRPSIGTIIEQYF
TRBV7-2,TRBJ2-1,CASSYDGGRINNEQFF
TRBV27,TRBJ2-1,CAIGPRGNEQFF
TRBV6-5,TRBJ1-1,CASSLLDDRGTEAFF
TRBV28,TRBJ2-5,CASSFGTSGSPETQYF
TRBV5-8,TRBJ2-5,CASSSKAIKETQYF
TRBV12-3/TRBV12-4,TRBJ2-7,CASRPTGTYEQYF
TRBV5-1,TRBJ2-1,CASSSSSGGYNEQFF
TRBV4-3,TRBJ2-1,CASSQDLGQGLFDEQFF
TRBV29-1,TRBJ2-7,CSVEGQGHEQYF
TRBV7-2,TRBJ2-5,CASSWRSGAGETQYF
TRBV27,TRBJ2-7,CASSPRRTSYEQYF